This passage covers 9 T cell receptor beta chains from one sample sequenced in a study of CD8+CD57+ T cells in acquired aplastic anemia. Genomic DNA constituted the template upon which TCR beta VDJ and CDR3 profiling was performed. TCRdb processed the reads anew with MiXCR; each CDR3 protein has one entry. The data contain 400,000 to 500,000 distinct CDR3 sequences, about 70% of them singletons. Input material: sorted CD4+, CD8+, or CD8+CD57+ T cells (not recorded which) from PBMCs. Receptors originate from a human donor in good health, serving as a control.

The V call is TRBV7-8, the J call TRBJ2-7; D not resolved. This CDR3 has 16 amino acids. With 3 bases removed from V and 6 bases from J, the gap between germline ends came to 21 bases. Germline V CDR1 and CDR2: SGHVS, FQNEAQ. This CDR3 reads CASSFGREGNVSEQYF. CDR3 in DNA: TGTGCCAGCAGCTTTGGTAGGGAAGGGAACGTCTCCGAGCAGTACTTC.

The count of this clonotype is one. V gene TRBV7-2 combines with J gene TRBJ1-6; 9 bases line up with TRBD1. V lost 6 bases, J lost 10 bases, and 16 bases stayed unmatched. Germline V lookup: CDR1 SGHTA, CDR2 FQGNSA. The CDR3 covers 17 residues. Here the CDR3 reads CASSYGAGTGRLSPLHF. CDR3 sequence (DNA): TGTGCCAGCAGTTACGGGGCCGGGACAGGGAGACTATCACCCCTCCACTTT.

This clonotype was picked up one time. At one boundary the junction diverges from the germline segment, which might be a read error. The chain has TRBV7-2 and TRBJ1-5, with D possibly matching TRBD1 (6 bases). This CDR3 comprises 14 residues. The germline V gene has CDR1 SGHTA and CDR2 FQGNSA. The CDR3 reads CASSAPGDNQPEHF. The CDR3, as DNA: TGTGCCAGCAGCGCCCCGGGGGACAATCAGCCCGAGCATTTT.

To note about this clonotype: At one end the junction does not follow the germline gene, possibly because of a read error. The chain links TRBV11-3 to TRBJ2-2; tentatively, D is TRBD2 (6 bases). This CDR3 spans 15 amino acids. Looked up from germline, CDR1 is SGHNT and CDR2 is YENEEA. DNA for the CDR3: TGTGCCAGCAGCTTAATCTCCACTTGGGGCGGGGAGCTGTTCTTT. Translated, it gives CASSLISTWGGELFF.

Regarding this clonotype: Compared with germline, one end of the junction differs, possibly owing to a read error. V gene TRBV7-3 combines with J gene TRBJ1-4; D is ambiguous. There are 13 residues in the CDR3. From germline, CDR1 is SGHTA and CDR2 FQGTGA. The CDR3 DNA reads TGTGCCAGCAGCTTATTACCTGGTGCGAAAGTGTTTTTC. Translation gives CASSLLPGAKVFF.

The chain employs TRBV20-1 and TRBJ1-5, with TRBD1 matching 9 bases. Germline loops: CDR1 DFQATT, CDR2 SNEGSKA (reference sequence). This CDR3 has 13 amino acids. Trimming took 5 bases from V and 11 from J; bases not matched to a gene: 10. The CDR3 DNA reads TGCAGTGCTGCCCGGGACAGGGAATACACCCAGCATTTT. This encodes CSAARDREYTQHF.

As regards this clonotype: Sequence at one end of the junction differs from germline and may be a read error. The genes are TRBV11-2 and TRBJ2-7; no clear D. CDR1 is SGHAT, CDR2 FQNNGV, per germline. The CDR3 extends over 15 amino acids. CDR3 in amino acids: CASSVDGGCMYEQYF. The CDR3 DNA follows: TGTGCCAGCAGCGTAGATGGTGGGTGCATGTACGAGCAGTACTTC. The entire variable domain, with the rest obtained from reference TRBV11-2 and TRBJ2-7, is as follows: EAGVAQSPRYKIIEKRQSVAFWCNPISGHATLYWYQQILGQGPKLLIQFQNNGVVDDSQLPKDRFSAERLKGVDSTLKIQPAKLEDSAVYLCASSVDGGCMYEQYFGPGTRLTVT.

This clonotype was picked up a small number of times. This chain connects TRBV7-9 to TRBJ2-5, with D perhaps matching TRBD2 (5 bases). The J call is doubtful: the DNA matches TRBJ2-7 better. The CDR3 runs to 13 residues. Per germline, CDR1 SEHNR and CDR2 FQNEAQ (reference sequence). The CDR3 spells CASSLGSGSEQYF. As DNA, the CDR3 is TGTGCCAGCAGCTTAGGATCGGGGAGCGAGCAGTACTTC.

This clonotype came up once. The CDR3 end shows no conserved phenylalanine or tryptophan, and so a read error is likely. The DNA is left out, because the CDR3 cannot be placed on it with certainty; the CDR3 is given as TCRdb lists it. The gene calls are TRBV7-6 and TRBJ2-7. The CDR3 spans 13 residues, counting both ends. Per germline, CDR1 SGHVS and CDR2 FNYEAQ. CDR3 in amino acids: CASSLEMGSEQGY.